This T cell receptor (beta chain) is drawn from a study of cytomegalovirus exposure and HLA in healthy donors. Study-wide results and limits: In vitro work confirmed that a few CMV-associated chains recognize CMV antigens.

Worth noting for this clone: Its target is unknown.

The PCR was carried out with 60 Vbeta primers and 13 Jbeta primers. Some clones are missing from TCRdb's copy, which holds only in-frame ones; the method was immunoSEQ multiplex PCR. This table has tens of thousands of clones, 70% to 80% appearing once. CDR1 and CDR2 from the germline V gene are LNHDA and SQIVND (reference sequence). Trimming cost V 7 bases and J 5 bases; bases outside gene matches: 11. The CDR3 totals 15 residues. This clonotype originated in a man aged 30 to 45 in good health and CMV-seronegative. Sequencing was done on a sample of PBMCs. The chain carries TRBV19 and TRBJ2-5, with 9 positions matching TRBD2. The CDR3, as DNA: TGTGCCAGTAAGGCATTGGGGCGGGGGGGCGAGACCCAGTACTTC. This sequence encodes CASKALGRGGETQYF.